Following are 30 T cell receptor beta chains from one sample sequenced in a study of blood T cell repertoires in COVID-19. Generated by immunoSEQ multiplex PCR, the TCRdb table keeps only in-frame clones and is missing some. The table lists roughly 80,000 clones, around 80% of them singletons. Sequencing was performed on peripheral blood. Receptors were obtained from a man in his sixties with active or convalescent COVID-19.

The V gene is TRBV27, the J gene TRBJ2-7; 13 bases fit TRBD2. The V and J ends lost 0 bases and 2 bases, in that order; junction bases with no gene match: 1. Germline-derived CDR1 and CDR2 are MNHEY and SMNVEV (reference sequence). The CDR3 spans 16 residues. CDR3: CASSLSTSGGTYEQYF. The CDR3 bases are TGTGCCAGCAGTTTATCGACTAGCGGGGGGACCTACGAGCAGTACTTC.

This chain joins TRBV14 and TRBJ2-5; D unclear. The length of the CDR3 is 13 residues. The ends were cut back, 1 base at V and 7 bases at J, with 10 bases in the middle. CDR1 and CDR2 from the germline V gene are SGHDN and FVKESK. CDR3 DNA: TGTGCCAGCAGCCAAGCGGGTTCGCGGACCCAGTACTTC. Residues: CASSQAGSRTQYF.

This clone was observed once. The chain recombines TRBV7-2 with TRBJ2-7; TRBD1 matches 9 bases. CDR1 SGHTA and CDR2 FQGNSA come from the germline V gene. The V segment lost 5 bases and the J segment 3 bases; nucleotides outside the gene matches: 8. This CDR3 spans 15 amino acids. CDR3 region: CASSEWTGALYEQYF. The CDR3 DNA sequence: TGTGCCAGCAGCGAGTGGACAGGGGCCCTCTACGAGCAGTACTTC.

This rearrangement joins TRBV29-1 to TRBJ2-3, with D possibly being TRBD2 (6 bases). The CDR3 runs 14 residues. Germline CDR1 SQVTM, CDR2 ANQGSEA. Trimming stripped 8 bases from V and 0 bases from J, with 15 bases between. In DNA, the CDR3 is TGCAGCTTCGGTATAGCGGTGAGCACAGATACGCAGTATTTT. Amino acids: CSFGIAVSTDTQYF.

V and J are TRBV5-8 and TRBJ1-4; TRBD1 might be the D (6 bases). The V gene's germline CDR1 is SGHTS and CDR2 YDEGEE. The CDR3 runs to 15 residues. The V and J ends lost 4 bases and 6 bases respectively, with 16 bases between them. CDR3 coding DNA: TGTGCCAGCAGCCGTGGGGAGCAGGGGTATGAAAAACTGTTTTTT. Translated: CASSRGEQGYEKLFF.

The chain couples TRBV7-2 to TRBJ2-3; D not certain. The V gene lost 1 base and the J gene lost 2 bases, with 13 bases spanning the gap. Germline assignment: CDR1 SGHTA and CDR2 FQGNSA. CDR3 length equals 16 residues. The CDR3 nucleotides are TGTGCCAGCAGCTTAGTGGCCGGAGTCACCACAGATACGCAGTATTTT. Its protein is CASSLVAGVTTDTQYF.

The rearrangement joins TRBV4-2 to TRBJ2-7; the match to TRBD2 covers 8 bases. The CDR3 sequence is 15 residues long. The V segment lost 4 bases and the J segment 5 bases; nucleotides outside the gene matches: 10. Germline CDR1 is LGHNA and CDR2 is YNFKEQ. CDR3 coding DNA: TGTGCCAGCAGCCTTCGGGAGGGACCGGGGCACGAGCAGTACTTC. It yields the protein CASSLREGPGHEQYF.

The CDR3 DNA reads TGTGCCAGCAGCCTAAGACAGGAAGGCAATCAGCCCCAGCATTTT. This gives the protein CASSLRQEGNQPQHF. The chain has TRBV6-5 and TRBJ1-5; tentatively, D is TRBD1 (6 bases). The germline V and J ends were trimmed by 6 bases and 2 bases, with 14 bases remaining between them. This CDR3 comprises 15 residues. From germline, CDR1 is MNHEY and CDR2 SVGAGI.

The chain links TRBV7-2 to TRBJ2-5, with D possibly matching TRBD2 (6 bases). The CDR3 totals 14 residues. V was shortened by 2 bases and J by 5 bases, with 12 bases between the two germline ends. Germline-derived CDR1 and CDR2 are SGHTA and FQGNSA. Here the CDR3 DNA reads TGTGCCAGCAGCTTACGCCGCGGGGACGAGACCCAGTACTTC. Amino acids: CASSLRRGDETQYF.

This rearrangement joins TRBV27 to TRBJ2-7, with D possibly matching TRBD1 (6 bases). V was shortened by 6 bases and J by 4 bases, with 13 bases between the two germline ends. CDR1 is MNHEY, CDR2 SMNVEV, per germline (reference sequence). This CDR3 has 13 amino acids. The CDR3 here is CASSPNREYEQYF. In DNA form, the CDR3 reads TGTGCCAGCAGCCCGAACAGGGAATACGAGCAGTACTTC.

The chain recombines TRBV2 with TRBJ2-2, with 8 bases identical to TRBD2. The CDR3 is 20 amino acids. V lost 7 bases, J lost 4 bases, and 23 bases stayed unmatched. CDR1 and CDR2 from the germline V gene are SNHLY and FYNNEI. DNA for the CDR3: TGTGCCAGCACCCATTATAGAGATAGCGGGGATCCCCCGGTCACCGGGGAGCTGTTTTTT. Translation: CASTHYRDSGDPPVTGELFF.

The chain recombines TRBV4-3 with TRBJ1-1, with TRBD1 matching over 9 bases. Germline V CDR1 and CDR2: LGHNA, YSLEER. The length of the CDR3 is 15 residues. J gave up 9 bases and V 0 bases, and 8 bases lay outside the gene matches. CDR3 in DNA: TGCGCCAGCAGCCAAGAGGGGGTACAGGGGGCGAAAGCTTTCTTT. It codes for CASSQEGVQGAKAFF.

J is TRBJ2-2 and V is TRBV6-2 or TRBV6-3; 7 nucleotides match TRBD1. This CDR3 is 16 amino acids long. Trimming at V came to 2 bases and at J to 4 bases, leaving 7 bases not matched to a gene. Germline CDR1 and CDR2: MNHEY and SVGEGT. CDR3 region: CASSYDRVGLTGELFF. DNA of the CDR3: TGTGCCAGCAGTTACGACAGGGTAGGCCTCACCGGGGAGCTGTTTTTT.

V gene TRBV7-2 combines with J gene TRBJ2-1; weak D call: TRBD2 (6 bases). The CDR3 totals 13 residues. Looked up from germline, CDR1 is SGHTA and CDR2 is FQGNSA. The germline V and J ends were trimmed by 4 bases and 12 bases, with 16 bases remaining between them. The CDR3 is CASSSDSGRWQFF. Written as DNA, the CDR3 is TGTGCCAGCAGCTCCGATAGCGGTAGGTGGCAGTTCTTC.

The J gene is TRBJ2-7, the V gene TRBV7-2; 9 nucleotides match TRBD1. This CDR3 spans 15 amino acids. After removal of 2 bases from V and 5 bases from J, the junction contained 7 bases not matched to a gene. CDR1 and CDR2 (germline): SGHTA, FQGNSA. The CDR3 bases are TGTGCCAGCAGCTTAACCGGGACAGGGAGCCACGAGCAGTACTTC. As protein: CASSLTGTGSHEQYF.

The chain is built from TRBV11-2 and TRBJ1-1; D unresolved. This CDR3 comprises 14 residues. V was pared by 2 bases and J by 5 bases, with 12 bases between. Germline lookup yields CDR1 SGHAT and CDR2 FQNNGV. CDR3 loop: CASSLRVRLTEAFF. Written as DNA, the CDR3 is TGTGCCAGCAGCTTACGGGTACGTCTTACTGAAGCTTTCTTT.

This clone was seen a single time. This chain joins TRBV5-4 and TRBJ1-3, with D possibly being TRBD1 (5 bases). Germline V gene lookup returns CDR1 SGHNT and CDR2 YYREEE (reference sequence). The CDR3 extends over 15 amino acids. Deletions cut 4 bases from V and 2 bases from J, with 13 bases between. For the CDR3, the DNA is TGTGCCAGCAGCCCCCGGGGGGGGGCTGGAAACACCATATATTTT. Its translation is CASSPRGGAGNTIYF. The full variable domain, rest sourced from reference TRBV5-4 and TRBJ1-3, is ETGVTQSPTHLIKTRGQQVTLRCSSQSGHNTVSWYQQALGQGPQFIFQYYREEENGRGNFPPRFSGLQFPNYSSELNVNALELDDSALYLCASSPRGGAGNTIYFGEGSWLTVV.

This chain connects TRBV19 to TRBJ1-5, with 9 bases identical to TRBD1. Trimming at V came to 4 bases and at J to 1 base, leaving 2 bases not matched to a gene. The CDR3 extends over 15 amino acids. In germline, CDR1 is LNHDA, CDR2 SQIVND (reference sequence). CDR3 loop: CASSKQGASNQPQHF. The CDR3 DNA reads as TGTGCCAGTAGTAAACAGGGGGCAAGCAATCAGCCCCAGCATTTT.

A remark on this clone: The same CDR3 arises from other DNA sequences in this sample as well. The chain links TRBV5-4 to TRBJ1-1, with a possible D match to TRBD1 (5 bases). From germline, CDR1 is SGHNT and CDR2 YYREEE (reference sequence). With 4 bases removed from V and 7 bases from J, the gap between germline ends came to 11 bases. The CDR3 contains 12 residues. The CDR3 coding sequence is TGTGCCAGCAGCCTCCGGGGGGGTGAAGCTTTCTTT. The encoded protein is CASSLRGGEAFF.

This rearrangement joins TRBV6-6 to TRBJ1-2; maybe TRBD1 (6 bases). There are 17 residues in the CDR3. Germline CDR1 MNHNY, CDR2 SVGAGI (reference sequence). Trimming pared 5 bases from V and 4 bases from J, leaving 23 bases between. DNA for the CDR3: TGTGCCAGCAGTCCTTCAAGTTTTTTCCGGGACACCTATGGCTACACCTTC. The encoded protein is CASSPSSFFRDTYGYTF.

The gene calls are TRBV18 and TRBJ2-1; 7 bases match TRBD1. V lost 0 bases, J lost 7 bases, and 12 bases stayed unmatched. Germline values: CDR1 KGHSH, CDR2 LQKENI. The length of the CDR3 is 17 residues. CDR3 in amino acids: CASSPPVFAGGRNEQFF. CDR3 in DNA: TGTGCCAGCTCACCACCGGTGTTTGCAGGGGGTAGGAATGAGCAGTTCTTC.

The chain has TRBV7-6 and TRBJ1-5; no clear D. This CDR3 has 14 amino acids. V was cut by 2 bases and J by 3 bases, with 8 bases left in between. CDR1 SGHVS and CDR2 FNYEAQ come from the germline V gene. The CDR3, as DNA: TGTGCCAGCAGCTTATCGCAGGACAATCAGCCCCAGCATTTT. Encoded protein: CASSLSQDNQPQHF.

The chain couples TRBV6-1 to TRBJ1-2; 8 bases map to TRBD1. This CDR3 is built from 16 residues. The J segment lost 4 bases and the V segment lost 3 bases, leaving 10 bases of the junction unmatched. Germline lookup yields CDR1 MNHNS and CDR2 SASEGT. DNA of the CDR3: TGTGCCAGCAGTGATCAGGTCAGGGGGCATAGCTATGGCTACACCTTC. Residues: CASSDQVRGHSYGYTF.

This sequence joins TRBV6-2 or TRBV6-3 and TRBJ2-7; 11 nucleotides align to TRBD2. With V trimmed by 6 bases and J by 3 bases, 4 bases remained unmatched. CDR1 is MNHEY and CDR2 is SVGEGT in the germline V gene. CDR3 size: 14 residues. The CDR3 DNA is TGTGCCAGCAGCGTCCTAGCGGGGGGCTACGAGCAGTACTTC. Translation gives CASSVLAGGYEQYF.

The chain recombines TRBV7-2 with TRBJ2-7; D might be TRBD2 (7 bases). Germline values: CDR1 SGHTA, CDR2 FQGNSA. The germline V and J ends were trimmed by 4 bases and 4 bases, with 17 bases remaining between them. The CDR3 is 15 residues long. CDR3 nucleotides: TGTGCCAGCAGCTCAAGAGGGGGGGCTCGTTACGAGCAGTACTTC. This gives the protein CASSSRGGARYEQYF.

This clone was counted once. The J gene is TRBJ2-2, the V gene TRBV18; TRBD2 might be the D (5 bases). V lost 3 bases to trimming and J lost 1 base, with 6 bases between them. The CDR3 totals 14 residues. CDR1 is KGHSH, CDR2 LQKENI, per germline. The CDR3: CASSPTMNTGELFF. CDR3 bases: TGTGCCAGCTCACCGACTATGAACACCGGGGAGCTGTTTTTT.

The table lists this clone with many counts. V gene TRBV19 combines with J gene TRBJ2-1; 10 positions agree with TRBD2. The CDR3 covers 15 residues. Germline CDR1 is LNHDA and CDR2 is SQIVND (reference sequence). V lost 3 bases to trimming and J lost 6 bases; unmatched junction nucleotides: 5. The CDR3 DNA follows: TGTGCCAGTAGTATCGGAGCGGGGGGGCCCAATGAGCAGTTCTTC. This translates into CASSIGAGGPNEQFF.

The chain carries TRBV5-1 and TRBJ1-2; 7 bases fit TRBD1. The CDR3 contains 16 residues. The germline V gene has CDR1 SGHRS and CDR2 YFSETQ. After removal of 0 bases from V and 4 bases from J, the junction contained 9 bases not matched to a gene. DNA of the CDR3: TGCGCCAGCAGCTTGGACAGGGGCAGGGGGGCCTATGGCTACACCTTC. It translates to CASSLDRGRGAYGYTF.

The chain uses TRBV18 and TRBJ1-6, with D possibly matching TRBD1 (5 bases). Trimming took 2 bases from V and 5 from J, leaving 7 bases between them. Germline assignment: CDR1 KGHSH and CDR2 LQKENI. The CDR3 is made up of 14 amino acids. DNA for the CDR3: TGTGCCAGCTCACCAGGGGGGGATAATTCACCCCTCCACTTT. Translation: CASSPGGDNSPLHF.

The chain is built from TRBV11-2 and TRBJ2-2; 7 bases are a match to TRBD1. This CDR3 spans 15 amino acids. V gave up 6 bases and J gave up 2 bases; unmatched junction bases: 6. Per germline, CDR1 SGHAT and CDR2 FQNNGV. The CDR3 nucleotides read TGTGCCAGCAGGCCGGGACAGCCCAACACCGGGGAGCTGTTTTTT. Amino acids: CASRPGQPNTGELFF. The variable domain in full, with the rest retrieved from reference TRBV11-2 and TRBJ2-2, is EAGVAQSPRYKIIEKRQSVAFWCNPISGHATLYWYQQILGQGPKLLIQFQNNGVVDDSQLPKDRFSAERLKGVDSTLKIQPAKLEDSAVYLCASRPGQPNTGELFFGEGSRLTVL.